Listed here are 10 T cell receptor beta chains from one sample, sequenced in a study of T cells in Graves' hyperthyroidism and ophthalmopathy. Amplification of TCR beta CDR3 regions used RNA as the template. First-round RT-PCR targeting the TCR CDR3 was performed with the HTBI primer set. TCRdb used MiXCR to reprocess the multiplex PCR reads, holding one entry per CDR3 protein. This table holds 400,000 to 550,000 distinct CDR3 sequences, about 24% found once. Material: blood. The source is a woman in her thirties with Graves' ophthalmopathy.

There are many counts of this clonotype. V gene TRBV4-2 combines with J gene TRBJ2-5, with D possibly TRBD1 on 5 matching bases. Trimming removed 1 base at V and 5 bases at J, with 17 bases between. The CDR3 spans 16 residues. Per germline, CDR1 LGHNA and CDR2 YNFKEQ. The DNA for the CDR3 is TGTGCCAGCAGCCAAGTAACGCAGGGAACATGGGAGACCCAGTACTTC. Translation gives CASSQVTQGTWETQYF.

The chain carries TRBV6-1 and TRBJ2-2; maybe TRBD2 (6 bases). CDR1 and CDR2 (germline): MNHNS, SASEGT. The length of the CDR3 is 15 residues. V was cut by 7 bases and J by 3 bases, with 15 bases left in between. CDR3 amino acids: CASIKRGLDTGELFF. CDR3 DNA: TGTGCCAGCATCAAGAGGGGACTGGACACCGGGGAGCTGTTTTTT.

This clonotype was observed at least ten times. The chain is built from TRBV20-1 and TRBJ2-2; tentative D call: TRBD1 (6 bases). V lost 0 bases and J 1 base, leaving 12 bases between the germline ends. This CDR3 contains 16 residues. From germline, CDR1 is DFQATT and CDR2 SNEGSKA (reference sequence). CDR3 region: CSARDLAGENTGELFF. CDR3 DNA sequence: TGCAGTGCTAGAGATCTGGCAGGGGAGAACACCGGGGAGCTGTTTTTT.

The V and J genes are TRBV27 and TRBJ2-2, with D perhaps given as TRBD1 or TRBD2 (7 bases each). The CDR3 length is 18 residues. Per the germline V gene, CDR1 is MNHEY and CDR2 is SMNVEV (reference sequence). Trimming shortened V by 1 base and J by 5 bases, and 20 bases separated the two germline ends. CDR3 bases: TGTGCCAGCAGTTTATGGGCAGGGGGGGGTGTCCTTACCGGGGAGCTGTTTTTT. Amino acid sequence: CASSLWAGGGVLTGELFF.

This clonotype was counted ten times or more. J is TRBJ1-2 and V is TRBV7-2, with no clear D. Trimming pared 1 base from V and 7 bases from J, leaving 10 bases between. Germline CDR1 and CDR2: SGHTA and FQGNSA. There are 13 residues in the CDR3. Here the CDR3 DNA reads TGTGCCAGCAGCTTAGGGGGTTCGCGTGGCTACACCTTC. It specifies CASSLGGSRGYTF.

This sequence joins TRBV12-3 or TRBV12-4 and TRBJ2-5, with D perhaps TRBD2 (6 bases). The length of the CDR3 is 16 residues. Trimming took off 7 bases at V and 1 base at J, with 19 bases between the two ends. Written as DNA, the CDR3 is TGTGCCAGCATCCTGGGGGGAAATACAACCCAAGAGACCCAGTACTTC. Translated: CASILGGNTTQETQYF.

This rearrangement joins TRBV12-3 or TRBV12-4 to TRBJ1-2; D unclear. Trimming removed 3 bases from V and 4 bases from J, with 9 bases in between. The CDR3 totals 13 residues. The CDR3 spells CASSFQKFYGYTF. CDR3 in DNA: TGTGCCAGCAGTTTCCAAAAGTTCTATGGCTACACCTTC.

This clonotype was picked up many times. CDR3 sequence: CASSPGGRLNTEAFF. CDR3 nucleotides: TGTGCCAGTAGCCCAGGGGGCCGGCTGAACACTGAAGCTTTCTTT. The chain links TRBV19 to TRBJ1-1, with TRBD1 identical over 8 bases. Germline trimming cut 6 bases from V and 0 bases from J; bases unmatched to any gene: 6. This CDR3 has 15 residues. Per the germline V gene, CDR1 is LNHDA and CDR2 is SQIVND (reference sequence).

The chain carries TRBV20-1 and TRBJ2-5, with 16 bases aligning to TRBD2. The CDR3 loop spans 16 amino acids. J was trimmed by 5 bases and V by 6 bases; bases with no gene match: 9. CDR1 is DFQATT, CDR2 SNEGSKA, per germline (reference sequence). CDR3: CSAPGLAGGPWETQYF. The DNA of the CDR3 is TGCAGTGCACCGGGACTAGCGGGGGGGCCGTGGGAGACCCAGTACTTC.

At least ten counts were recorded for this clonotype. V and J are TRBV12-3 or TRBV12-4 and TRBJ1-5; D might be TRBD1 (5 bases). Trimming shortened V by 6 bases and J by 0 bases, and 9 bases separated the two germline ends. This CDR3 comprises 14 residues. The CDR3 loop is CASRQGYSNQPQHF. CDR3 DNA: TGTGCCAGCAGGCAGGGATATAGCAATCAGCCCCAGCATTTT.